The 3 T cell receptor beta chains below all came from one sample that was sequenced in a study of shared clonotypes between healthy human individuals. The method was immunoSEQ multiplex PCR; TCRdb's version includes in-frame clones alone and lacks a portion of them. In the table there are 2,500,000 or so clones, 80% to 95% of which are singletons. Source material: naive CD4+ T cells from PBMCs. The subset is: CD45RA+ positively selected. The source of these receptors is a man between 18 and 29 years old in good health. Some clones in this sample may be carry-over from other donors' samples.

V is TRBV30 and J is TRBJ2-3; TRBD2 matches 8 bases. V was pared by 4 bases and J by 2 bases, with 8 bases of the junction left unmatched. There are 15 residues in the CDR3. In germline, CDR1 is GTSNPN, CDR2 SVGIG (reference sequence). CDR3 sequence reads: CAWTSGPLLTDTQYF. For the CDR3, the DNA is TGTGCCTGGACTAGCGGGCCCCTCCTCACAGATACGCAGTATTTT.

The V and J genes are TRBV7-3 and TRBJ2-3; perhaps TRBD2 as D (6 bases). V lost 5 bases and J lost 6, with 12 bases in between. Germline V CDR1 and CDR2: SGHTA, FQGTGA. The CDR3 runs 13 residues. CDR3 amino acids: CASSGRSGDTQYF. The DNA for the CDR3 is TGTGCCAGCAGCGGACGCAGCGGGGATACGCAGTATTTT.

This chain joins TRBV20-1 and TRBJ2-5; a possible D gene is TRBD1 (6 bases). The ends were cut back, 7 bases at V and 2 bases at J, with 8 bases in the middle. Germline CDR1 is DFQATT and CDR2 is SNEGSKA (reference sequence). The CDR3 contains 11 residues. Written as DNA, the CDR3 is TGCAGTGGGGACAAACAAGAGACCCAGTACTTC. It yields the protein CSGDKQETQYF.